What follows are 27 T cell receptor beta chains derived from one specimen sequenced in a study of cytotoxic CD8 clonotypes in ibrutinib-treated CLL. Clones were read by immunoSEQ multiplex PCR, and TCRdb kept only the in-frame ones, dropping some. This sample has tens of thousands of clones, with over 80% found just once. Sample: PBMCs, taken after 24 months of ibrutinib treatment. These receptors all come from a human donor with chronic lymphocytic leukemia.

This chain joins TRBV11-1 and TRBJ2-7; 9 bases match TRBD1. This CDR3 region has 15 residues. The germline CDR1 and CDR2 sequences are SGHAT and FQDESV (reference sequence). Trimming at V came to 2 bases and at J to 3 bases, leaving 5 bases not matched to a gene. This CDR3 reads CASSLTSTGGYEQYF. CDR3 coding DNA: TGTGCCAGCAGCTTAACCTCGACAGGGGGCTACGAGCAGTACTTC.

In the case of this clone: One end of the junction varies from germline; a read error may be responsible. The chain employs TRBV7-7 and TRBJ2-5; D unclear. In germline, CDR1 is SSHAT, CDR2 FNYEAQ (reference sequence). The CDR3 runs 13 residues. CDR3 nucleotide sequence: TGTGCTAGCAGCTTAGGGTCAGAAGAGACCCAGTACTTC. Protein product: CASSLGSEETQYF.

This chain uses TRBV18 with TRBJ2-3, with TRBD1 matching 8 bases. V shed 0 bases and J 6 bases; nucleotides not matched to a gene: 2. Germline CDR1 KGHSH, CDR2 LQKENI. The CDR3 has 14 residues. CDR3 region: CASSPPYRGDTQYF. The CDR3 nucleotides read TGTGCCAGCTCACCACCGTACAGGGGGGATACGCAGTATTTT.

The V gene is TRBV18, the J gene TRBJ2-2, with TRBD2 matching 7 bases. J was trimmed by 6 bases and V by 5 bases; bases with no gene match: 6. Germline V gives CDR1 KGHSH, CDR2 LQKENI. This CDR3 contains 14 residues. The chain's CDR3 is CASSFGLDPGELFF. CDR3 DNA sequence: TGTGCCAGCTCATTTGGACTAGATCCCGGGGAGCTGTTTTTT.

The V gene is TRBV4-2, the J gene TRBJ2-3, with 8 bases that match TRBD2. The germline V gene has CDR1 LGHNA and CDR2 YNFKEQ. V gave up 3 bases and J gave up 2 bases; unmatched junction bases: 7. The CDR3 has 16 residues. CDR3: CASSQYSGTFTDTQYF. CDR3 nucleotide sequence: TGTGCCAGCAGCCAGTATAGCGGGACTTTCACAGATACGCAGTATTTT.

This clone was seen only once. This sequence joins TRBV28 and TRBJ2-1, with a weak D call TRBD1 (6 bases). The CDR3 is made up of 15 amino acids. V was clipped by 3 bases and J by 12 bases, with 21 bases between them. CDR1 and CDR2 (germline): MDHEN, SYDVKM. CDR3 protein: CASSFLLRDTGRQFF. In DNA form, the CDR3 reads TGTGCCAGCAGTTTTTTACTCCGGGACACGGGCCGGCAGTTCTTC.

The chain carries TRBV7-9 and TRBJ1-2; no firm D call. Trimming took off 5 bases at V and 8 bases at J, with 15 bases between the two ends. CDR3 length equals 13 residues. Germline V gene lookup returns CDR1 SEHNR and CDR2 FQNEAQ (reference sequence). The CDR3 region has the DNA TGTGCCAGCAGCCTCCAAATTTTAAAGGGCTACACCTTC. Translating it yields CASSLQILKGYTF.

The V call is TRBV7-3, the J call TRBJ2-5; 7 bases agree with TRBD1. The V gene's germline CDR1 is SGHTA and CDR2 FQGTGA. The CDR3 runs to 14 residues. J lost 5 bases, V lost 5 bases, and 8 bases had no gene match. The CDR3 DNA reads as TGTGCCAGCAGCCCTACAGGGGTCGCCGAGACCCAGTACTTC. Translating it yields CASSPTGVAETQYF.

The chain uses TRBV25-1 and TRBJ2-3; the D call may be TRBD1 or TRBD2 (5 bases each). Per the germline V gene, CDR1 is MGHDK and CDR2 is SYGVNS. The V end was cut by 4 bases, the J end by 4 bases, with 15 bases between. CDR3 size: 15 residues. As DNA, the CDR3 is TGTGCCAGCAGTGGCGGCGTGGGGGTAGCAGATACGCAGTATTTT. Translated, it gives CASSGGVGVADTQYF.

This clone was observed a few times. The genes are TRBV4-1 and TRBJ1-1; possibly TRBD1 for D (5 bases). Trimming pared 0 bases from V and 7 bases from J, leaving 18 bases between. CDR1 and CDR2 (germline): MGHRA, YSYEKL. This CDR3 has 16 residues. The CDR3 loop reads CASSQDFPATGGEAFF. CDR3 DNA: TGCGCCAGCAGCCAAGATTTTCCAGCGACTGGGGGTGAAGCTTTCTTT.

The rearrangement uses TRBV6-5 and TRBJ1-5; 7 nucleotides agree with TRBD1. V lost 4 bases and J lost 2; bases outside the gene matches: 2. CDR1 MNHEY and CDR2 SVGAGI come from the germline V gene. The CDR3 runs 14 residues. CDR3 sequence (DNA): TGTGCCAGCAGTTGGACAGGCGGCAATCAGCCCCAGCATTTT. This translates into CASSWTGGNQPQHF.

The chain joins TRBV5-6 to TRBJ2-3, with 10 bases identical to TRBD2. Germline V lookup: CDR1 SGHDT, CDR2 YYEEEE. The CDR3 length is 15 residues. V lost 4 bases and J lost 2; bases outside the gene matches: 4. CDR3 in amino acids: CASSQTSGVTDTQYF. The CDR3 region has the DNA TGTGCCAGCAGCCAAACTAGCGGGGTCACAGATACGCAGTATTTT.

The CDR3 sequence: CAISQVSYEQYF. The CDR3 DNA follows: TGTGCCATTTCACAGGTATCCTACGAGCAGTACTTC. This chain uses TRBV6-6 with TRBJ2-7, with TRBD1 as a possible D gene (5 bases). V dropped 10 bases and J dropped 1 base, with 11 bases sitting between them. Per the germline V gene, CDR1 is MNHNY and CDR2 is SVGAGI (reference sequence). The CDR3 sequence is 12 residues long.

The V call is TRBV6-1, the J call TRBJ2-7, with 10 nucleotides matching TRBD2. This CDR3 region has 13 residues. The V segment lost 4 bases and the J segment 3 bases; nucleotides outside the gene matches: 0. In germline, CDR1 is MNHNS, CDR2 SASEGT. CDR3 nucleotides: TGTGCCAGCAGTGCTAGCGGGAGCTACGAGCAGTACTTC. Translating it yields CASSASGSYEQYF.

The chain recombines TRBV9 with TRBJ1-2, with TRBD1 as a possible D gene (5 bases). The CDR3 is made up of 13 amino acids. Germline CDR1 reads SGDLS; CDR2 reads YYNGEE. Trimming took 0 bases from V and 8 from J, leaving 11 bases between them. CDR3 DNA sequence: TGTGCCAGCAGCGTAGGGGCAGGGTACGGCTACACCTTC. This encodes CASSVGAGYGYTF.

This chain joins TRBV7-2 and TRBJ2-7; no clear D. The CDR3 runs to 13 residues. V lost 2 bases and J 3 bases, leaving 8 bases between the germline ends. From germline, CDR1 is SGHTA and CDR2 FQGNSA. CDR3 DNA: TGTGCCAGCAGCTTAATTCGAGGCTACGAGCAGTACTTC. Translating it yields CASSLIRGYEQYF.

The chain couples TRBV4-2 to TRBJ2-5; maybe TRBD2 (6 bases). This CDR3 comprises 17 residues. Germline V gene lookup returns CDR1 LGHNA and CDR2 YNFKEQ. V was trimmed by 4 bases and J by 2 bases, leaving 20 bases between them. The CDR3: CASSPDPGQGGQETQYF. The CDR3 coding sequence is TGTGCCAGCAGCCCCGACCCCGGGCAGGGAGGTCAAGAGACCCAGTACTTC.

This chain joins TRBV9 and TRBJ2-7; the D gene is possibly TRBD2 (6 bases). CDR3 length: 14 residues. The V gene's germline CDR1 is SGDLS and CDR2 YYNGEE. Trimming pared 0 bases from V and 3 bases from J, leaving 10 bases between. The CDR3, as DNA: TGTGCCAGCAGCGTAGCGGGAGCAGACTACGAGCAGTACTTC. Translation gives CASSVAGADYEQYF.

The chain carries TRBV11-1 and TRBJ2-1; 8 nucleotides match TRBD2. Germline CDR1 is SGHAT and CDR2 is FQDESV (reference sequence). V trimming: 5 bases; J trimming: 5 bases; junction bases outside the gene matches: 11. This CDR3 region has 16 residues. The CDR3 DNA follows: TGTGCCAGCAGCCCCCCTCGGGGCGGGAGGAACAATGAGCAGTTCTTC. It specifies CASSPPRGGRNNEQFF.

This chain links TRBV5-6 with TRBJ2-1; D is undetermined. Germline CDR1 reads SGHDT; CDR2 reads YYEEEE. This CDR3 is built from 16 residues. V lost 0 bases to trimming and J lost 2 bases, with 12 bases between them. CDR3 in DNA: TGTGCCAGCAGCTTGGCCTTAGCTGTCACCTACAATGAGCAGTTCTTC. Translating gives CASSLALAVTYNEQFF.

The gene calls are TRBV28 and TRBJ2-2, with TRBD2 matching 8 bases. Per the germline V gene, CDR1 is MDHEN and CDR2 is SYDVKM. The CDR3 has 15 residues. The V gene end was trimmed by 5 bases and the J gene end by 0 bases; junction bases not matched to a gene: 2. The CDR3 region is CASSKLAANTGELFF. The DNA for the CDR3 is TGTGCCAGCAGTAAACTAGCGGCGAACACCGGGGAGCTGTTTTTT.

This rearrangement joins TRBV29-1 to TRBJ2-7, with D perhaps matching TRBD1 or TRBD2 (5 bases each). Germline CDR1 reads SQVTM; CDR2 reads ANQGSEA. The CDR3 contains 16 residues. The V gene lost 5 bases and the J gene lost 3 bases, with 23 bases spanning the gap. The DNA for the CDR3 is TGCAGCGTTACCGGGACGACCCGGGCCGGGGTCTACGAGCAGTACTTC. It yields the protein CSVTGTTRAGVYEQYF.

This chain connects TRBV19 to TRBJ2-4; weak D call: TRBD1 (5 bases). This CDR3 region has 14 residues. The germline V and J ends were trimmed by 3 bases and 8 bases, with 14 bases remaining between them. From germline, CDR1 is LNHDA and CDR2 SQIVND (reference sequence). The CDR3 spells CASSMIGAGHIQYF. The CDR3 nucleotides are TGTGCCAGTAGTATGATAGGGGCCGGACACATTCAGTACTTC.

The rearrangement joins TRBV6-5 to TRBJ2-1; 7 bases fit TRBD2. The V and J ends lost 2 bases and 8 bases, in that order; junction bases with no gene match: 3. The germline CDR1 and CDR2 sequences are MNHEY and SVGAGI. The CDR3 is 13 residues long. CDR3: CASSYPGGYEQFF. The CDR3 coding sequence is TGTGCCAGCAGTTACCCCGGGGGGTATGAGCAGTTCTTC.

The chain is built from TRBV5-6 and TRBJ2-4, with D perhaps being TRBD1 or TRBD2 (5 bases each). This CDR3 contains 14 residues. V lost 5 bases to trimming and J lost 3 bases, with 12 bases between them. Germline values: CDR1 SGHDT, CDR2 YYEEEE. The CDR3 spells CASSGGVLKNIQYF. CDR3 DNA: TGTGCCAGCAGTGGGGGAGTACTCAAAAACATTCAGTACTTC.

The CDR3 spells CASRQQGSLSSGANVLTF. In nucleotides, the CDR3 is TGTGCCAGCAGGCAACAGGGTAGTTTAAGCTCTGGGGCCAACGTCCTGACTTTC. The J gene is TRBJ2-6, the V gene TRBV2; a weak D match, TRBD1 (6 bases). Germline V gene lookup returns CDR1 SNHLY and CDR2 FYNNEI. CDR3 length: 18 residues. Trimming cost V 6 bases and J 0 bases, with 18 bases left between them. Full variable domain (outside the CDR3, taken from reference TRBV2 and TRBJ2-6): EPEVTQTPSHQVTQMGQEVILRCVPISNHLYFYWYRQILGQKVEFLVSFYNNEISEKSEIFDDQFSVERPDGSNFTLKIRSTKLEDSAMYFCASRQQGSLSSGANVLTFGAGSRLTVL.

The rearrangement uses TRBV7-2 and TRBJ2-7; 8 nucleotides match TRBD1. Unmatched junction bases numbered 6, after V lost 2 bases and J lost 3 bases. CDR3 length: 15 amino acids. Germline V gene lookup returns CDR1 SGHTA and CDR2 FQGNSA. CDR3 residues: CASSLPQGARYEQYF. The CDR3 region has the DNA TGTGCCAGCAGCTTACCCCAGGGGGCCCGCTACGAGCAGTACTTC.